Following are 27 T cell receptor beta chains from one sample sequenced in a study of coeliac disease. Study-wide points: Control samples showed higher TRB and TRG clonality than intraepithelial and lamina propria samples in active celiac disease.

These receptors are not linked to any known antigen. Clones were sequenced by immunoSEQ multiplex PCR, and TCRdb holds only the in-frame ones, with some missing. The table has several thousand clones, less than 75% seen once. Source material: intraepithelial lymphocytes from the gut. The source of these receptors is a woman under 30 with active celiac disease.

This clone was observed a handful of times. The chain recombines TRBV10-3 with TRBJ1-2; D perhaps matches TRBD1 (6 bases). Germline values: CDR1 ENHRY, CDR2 SYGVKD. V was shortened by 10 bases and J by 5 bases, with 29 bases between the two germline ends. This CDR3 has 17 amino acids. Here the CDR3 DNA reads TGTGCCACTCTGGGAGCCTCGGCAGGGGTCGGTAGTTATGGCTACACCTTC. It translates to CATLGASAGVGSYGYTF.

The chain employs TRBV7-8 and TRBJ1-5, with 7 bases identical to TRBD1. Germline V lookup: CDR1 SGHVS, CDR2 FQNEAQ. V shed 5 bases, J shed 0 bases, and the junction held 22 bases outside the gene matches. The CDR3 has 21 amino acids. The CDR3 DNA reads TGTGCCAGCAGCCCCCCCCCGACAGGGTCTTTTCCCATCGATAGCAATCAGCCCCAGCATTTT. Amino acid sequence: CASSPPPTGSFPIDSNQPQHF.

This clone has more than one count but fewer than ten. The V and J genes are TRBV6-1 and TRBJ1-5; D may be TRBD1 (5 bases). The V and J ends lost 1 base and 6 bases respectively, with 16 bases between them. This CDR3 is built from 16 residues. CDR1 and CDR2 from the germline V gene are MNHNS and SASEGT. CDR3 nucleotides: TGTGCCAGCAGTGAAGAGGAGTCAGGGATTAGTCAGCCCCAGCATTTT. As protein: CASSEEESGISQPQHF.

This chain joins TRBV28 and TRBJ1-2; D gene uncertain. The CDR3 covers 16 residues. Germline V lookup: CDR1 MDHEN, CDR2 SYDVKM. V lost 3 bases, J lost 7 bases, and 21 bases lay in between. The CDR3 nucleotides are TGTGCCAGCAGTTTGGTCGGATTACAGATCCGGTTTGGCTACACCTTC. Amino acid sequence: CASSLVGLQIRFGYTF.

The J gene is TRBJ1-1, the V gene TRBV13; TRBD1 matches at 7 bases. Trimming cost V 5 bases and J 5 bases; bases outside gene matches: 11. This CDR3 contains 15 residues. Germline CDR1 reads PRHDT; CDR2 reads FYEKMQ (reference sequence). The CDR3: CASSHWQGEITEAFF. CDR3 in DNA: TGTGCCAGCAGCCATTGGCAGGGGGAAATTACTGAAGCTTTCTTT.

This clone was observed a few times. The rearrangement links TRBV11-1 to TRBJ1-3; D is unresolved. The length of the CDR3 is 13 residues. Germline V gene data show CDR1 as SGHAT and CDR2 as FQDESV (reference sequence). The V end lost 5 bases, the J end lost 5 bases, and 10 bases lay between the germline ends. The CDR3 loop is CASSQGLRNTIYF. The DNA for the CDR3 is TGTGCCAGCAGCCAAGGACTGAGAAACACCATATATTTT.

This chain joins TRBV6-1 and TRBJ2-2, with 14 bases aligning to TRBD2. The V and J ends lost 2 bases and 6 bases, in that order; junction bases with no gene match: 8. Germline-derived CDR1 and CDR2 are MNHNS and SASEGT. This CDR3 has 18 residues. The CDR3 protein is CASSERLAGGLLAGELFF. The DNA for the CDR3 is TGTGCCAGCAGTGAAAGACTAGCGGGGGGGCTATTAGCCGGGGAGCTGTTTTTT.

The chain is built from TRBV21-1 and TRBJ2-7; the table assigns TRBD1, which was not confirmed against the DNA. TRBV21-1 is deemed a pseudogene. The CDR3 length is 13 residues. This chain's CDR3 is CASSNCQGNEQYV. The CDR3 DNA is TGTGCCAGCAGCAATTGTCAGGGAAACGAGCAGTACGTC.

For the CDR3, the DNA is TGCGCCAGCAGCCTACCCCCTCTAAGCTCCTACAATGAGCAGTTCTTC. Protein product: CASSLPPLSSYNEQFF. The V gene is TRBV4-1, the J gene TRBJ2-1; D remains unclear. The CDR3 extends over 16 amino acids. V was shortened by 4 bases and J by 0 bases, with 13 bases between the two germline ends. The V gene's germline CDR1 is MGHRA and CDR2 YSYEKL.

On this clone itself: Other nucleotide sequences from this sample produce the same CDR3. The gene calls are TRBV5-1 and TRBJ1-5; no definite D call. Trimming pared 0 bases from V and 3 bases from J, leaving 7 bases between. The CDR3 sequence is 14 residues long. In germline, CDR1 is SGHRS, CDR2 YFSETQ. For the CDR3, the DNA is TGCGCCAGCAGCTTGGGAGAGATCAATCAGCCCCAGCATTTT. Its translation is CASSLGEINQPQHF.

By share, this clone ranks as medium-sized. CDR3 sequence: CASSFWAAGELFF. DNA of the CDR3: TGTGCCAGCAGTTTCTGGGCAGCCGGGGAGCTGTTTTTT. J is TRBJ2-2 and V is TRBV28; D call uncertain. Germline V CDR1 and CDR2: MDHEN, SYDVKM. The length of the CDR3 is 13 residues. V was cut by 3 bases and J by 6 bases, with 8 bases left in between.

This rearrangement joins TRBV2 to TRBJ2-7; maybe TRBD1 (6 bases). The V end was cut by 5 bases, the J end by 2 bases, with 13 bases between. The CDR3 spans 14 residues. Germline V gene lookup returns CDR1 SNHLY and CDR2 FYNNEI. The CDR3 DNA follows: TGTGCCAGCAGTTGGTCAGGGGCCCCCTACGAGCAGTACGTC. Residues: CASSWSGAPYEQYV.

J is TRBJ2-1 and V is TRBV4-1; TRBD1 aligns across 7 bases. This CDR3 spans 16 amino acids. Unmatched junction bases numbered 8, after V lost 4 bases and J lost 2 bases. CDR1 and CDR2 (germline): MGHRA, YSYEKL. This CDR3 reads CASSPWDRRTYNEQFF. CDR3 nucleotides: TGCGCCAGCAGCCCCTGGGACAGAAGAACCTACAATGAGCAGTTCTTC.

The V call is TRBV5-8, the J call TRBJ2-1, with D unresolved. Germline CDR1 and CDR2: SGHTS and YDEGEE. V lost 2 bases and J 3 bases, leaving 18 bases between the germline ends. The CDR3 runs 17 residues. CDR3: CASSLGGGRIIYNEQFF. CDR3 nucleotide sequence: TGTGCCAGCAGCTTAGGCGGTGGCCGGATCATCTACAATGAGCAGTTCTTC. Full variable domain (outside the CDR3, taken from reference TRBV5-8 and TRBJ2-1): EAGVTQSPTHLIKTRGQQATLRCSPISGHTSVYWYQQALGLGLQFLLWYDEGEERNRGNFPPRFSGRQFPNYSSELNVNALELEDSALYLCASSLGGGRIIYNEQFFGPGTRLTVL.

This clone turned up a few times. The chain joins TRBV7-8 to TRBJ2-1; 14 bases match TRBD2. CDR1 and CDR2 from the germline V gene are SGHVS and FQNEAQ. This CDR3 is built from 18 residues. The V gene end was trimmed by 5 bases and the J gene end by 0 bases; junction bases not matched to a gene: 6. The CDR3 DNA reads as TGTGCCAGCAGCGCCGGGACTAGCGGGGGAAGCTCCTACAATGAGCAGTTCTTC. Its translation: CASSAGTSGGSSYNEQFF.

By share, this clone ranks as large. This chain joins TRBV25-1 and TRBJ1-1, with TRBD1 matching 8 bases. CDR3 length: 15 residues. V gave up 1 base and J gave up 5 bases; unmatched junction bases: 6. Germline V gene lookup returns CDR1 MGHDK and CDR2 SYGVNS. The CDR3 region is CASSESPQGGTEAFF. In DNA, the CDR3 is TGTGCCAGCAGTGAATCGCCACAGGGGGGAACTGAAGCTTTCTTT.

The genes are TRBV9 and TRBJ2-1, with D possibly being TRBD1 (5 bases). The CDR3 is made up of 15 amino acids. Germline values: CDR1 SGDLS, CDR2 YYNGEE. The V and J ends lost 4 bases and 4 bases respectively, with 15 bases between them. CDR3 sequence reads: CASSRLGQPYNEQFF. The DNA of the CDR3 is TGTGCCAGCAGCCGACTGGGGCAGCCATACAATGAGCAGTTCTTC.

The chain links TRBV7-9 to TRBJ2-7, with D possibly TRBD2 on 5 matching bases. V dropped 11 bases and J dropped 2 bases, with 16 bases sitting between them. The CDR3 runs 13 residues. Germline values: CDR1 SEHNR, CDR2 FQNEAQ (reference sequence). The CDR3 DNA follows: TGTGCCGTTCGGACCGGGGAAGCCTACGAGCAGTACTTC. The encoded protein is CAVRTGEAYEQYF.

The rearrangement uses TRBV7-8 and TRBJ1-5; TRBD1 might be the D (6 bases). Germline CDR1 reads SGHVS; CDR2 reads FQNEAQ. Trimming cost V 5 bases and J 2 bases, with 13 bases left between them. CDR3 length: 15 amino acids. The CDR3 DNA follows: TGTGCCAGCAGCCCGCGGGGGCTAGGCAATCAGCCCCAGCATTTT. Translation gives CASSPRGLGNQPQHF.

This clone was seen a handful of times. This chain uses TRBV28 with TRBJ1-1; D may be TRBD1 (6 bases). CDR3 length equals 15 residues. With 6 bases removed from V and 1 base from J, the gap between germline ends came to 15 bases. Germline V gives CDR1 MDHEN, CDR2 SYDVKM. The CDR3 region is CASRPRGKGNTEAFF. The CDR3 DNA follows: TGTGCCAGCAGGCCCAGGGGAAAGGGGAACACTGAAGCTTTCTTT.

The CDR3 region is CASSLVQGPYNYGYTF. The DNA for the CDR3 is TGTGCCAGCAGTTTAGTGCAGGGGCCCTATAACTATGGCTACACCTTC. The J gene is TRBJ1-2, the V gene TRBV28, with D perhaps matching TRBD1 (6 bases). CDR1 and CDR2 (germline): MDHEN, SYDVKM. V lost 2 bases, J lost 1 base, and 14 bases lay in between. CDR3 length equals 16 residues.

The genes are TRBV27 and TRBJ1-2; a possible D gene is TRBD1 (6 bases). This CDR3 contains 14 residues. The germline CDR1 and CDR2 sequences are MNHEY and SMNVEV (reference sequence). The V and J ends lost 4 bases and 2 bases respectively, with 11 bases between them. The DNA of the CDR3 is TGTGCCAGCAGTTGGCACAGGGCAAACTATGGCTACACCTTC. Its protein product is CASSWHRANYGYTF.

The V gene is TRBV25-1, the J gene TRBJ2-7; 7 bases match TRBD1. The CDR3 extends over 14 amino acids. Unmatched junction bases numbered 7, after V lost 6 bases and J lost 2 bases. The germline V gene has CDR1 MGHDK and CDR2 SYGVNS. The CDR3, as DNA: TGTGCCAGCAGAGGAGGACAGGCCCCCTACGAGCAGTACTTC. It translates to CASRGGQAPYEQYF.

This chain uses TRBV27 with TRBJ1-5; a weak D match, TRBD1 (6 bases). Germline V gene data show CDR1 as MNHEY and CDR2 as SMNVEV (reference sequence). CDR3 length equals 15 residues. V shed 7 bases and J shed 1 base, with 14 bases lying between them. CDR3 nucleotide sequence: TGTGCCAGCACGGTACAGGGAGGGAGCAATCAGCCCCAGCATTTT. As protein: CASTVQGGSNQPQHF.

The genes are TRBV10-3 and TRBJ2-5; TRBD1 matches at 8 bases. This CDR3 spans 15 amino acids. Germline V gene data show CDR1 as ENHRY and CDR2 as SYGVKD. The V segment lost 10 bases and the J segment 5 bases; nucleotides outside the gene matches: 15. The CDR3 loop reads CATTDDSGGAETQYF. The CDR3 nucleotides are TGTGCCACCACGGACGACTCAGGGGGCGCGGAGACCCAGTACTTC.

The chain has TRBV5-5 and TRBJ1-4; tentatively, D is TRBD1 (6 bases). The CDR3 is made up of 14 amino acids. V gave up 4 bases and J gave up 6 bases, with 13 bases separating them. Germline values: CDR1 SGHKS, CDR2 YYEKEE (reference sequence). The CDR3 region is CASSQDSGYEKLFF. The CDR3 coding sequence is TGTGCCAGCAGCCAGGACAGCGGTTATGAAAAACTGTTTTTT.

In this sample, this clone turned up a few times. The chain links TRBV7-9 to TRBJ2-5, with TRBD2 matching 10 bases. With 3 bases clipped from V and 1 base from J, the junction kept 5 bases outside the gene matches. The CDR3 is made up of 16 amino acids. Per the germline V gene, CDR1 is SEHNR and CDR2 is FQNEAQ (reference sequence). CDR3 residues: CASSFRSGGAQETQYF. CDR3 bases: TGTGCCAGCAGCTTTAGGAGCGGGGGGGCCCAAGAGACCCAGTACTTC.